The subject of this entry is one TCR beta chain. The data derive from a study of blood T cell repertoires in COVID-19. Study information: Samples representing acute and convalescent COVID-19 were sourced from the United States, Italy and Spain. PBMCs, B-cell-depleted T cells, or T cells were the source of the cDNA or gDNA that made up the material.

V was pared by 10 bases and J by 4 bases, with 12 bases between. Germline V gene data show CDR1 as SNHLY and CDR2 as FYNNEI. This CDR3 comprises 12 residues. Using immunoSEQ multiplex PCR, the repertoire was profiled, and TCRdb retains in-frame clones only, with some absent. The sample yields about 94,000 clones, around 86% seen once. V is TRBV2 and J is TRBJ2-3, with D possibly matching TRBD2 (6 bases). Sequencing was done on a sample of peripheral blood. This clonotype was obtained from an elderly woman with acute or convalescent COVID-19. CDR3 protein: CATSRRADTQYF. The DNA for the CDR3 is TGTGCCACCTCCAGGAGGGCAGATACGCAGTATTTT.